The clone carrying this T cell receptor beta chain was seen a few times. The data are from a study of blood T cell repertoires in COVID-19. Background on the study: Samples representing acute and convalescent COVID-19 were sourced from the United States, Italy and Spain. PBMCs, B-cell-depleted T cells, or T cells provided the cDNA or gDNA that made up the material.

Germline CDR1 reads SGHRS; CDR2 reads YFSETQ. This CDR3 is built from 17 residues. V trimming: 0 bases; J trimming: 5 bases; junction bases outside the gene matches: 9. In the source study's methods: Scientists estimated how many nucleated cells there were by amplifying reference gene primers. Measured with immunoSEQ multiplex PCR; TCRdb has only the in-frame clones, and not every one. That table is the source of V, J and clone size, and D and trimming were worked out from the DNA. The sample has about 130,000 clones, roughly four fifths seen once. The specimen sequenced was peripheral blood. The receptor's source is a man aged 55 to 70 with acute or convalescent COVID-19. V is TRBV5-1 and J is TRBJ2-7; 12 positions agree with TRBD2. This CDR3 reads CASSLDTSGGLGHEQYF. In DNA, the CDR3 is TGCGCCAGCAGCTTGGACACTAGCGGGGGGCTGGGACACGAGCAGTACTTC.